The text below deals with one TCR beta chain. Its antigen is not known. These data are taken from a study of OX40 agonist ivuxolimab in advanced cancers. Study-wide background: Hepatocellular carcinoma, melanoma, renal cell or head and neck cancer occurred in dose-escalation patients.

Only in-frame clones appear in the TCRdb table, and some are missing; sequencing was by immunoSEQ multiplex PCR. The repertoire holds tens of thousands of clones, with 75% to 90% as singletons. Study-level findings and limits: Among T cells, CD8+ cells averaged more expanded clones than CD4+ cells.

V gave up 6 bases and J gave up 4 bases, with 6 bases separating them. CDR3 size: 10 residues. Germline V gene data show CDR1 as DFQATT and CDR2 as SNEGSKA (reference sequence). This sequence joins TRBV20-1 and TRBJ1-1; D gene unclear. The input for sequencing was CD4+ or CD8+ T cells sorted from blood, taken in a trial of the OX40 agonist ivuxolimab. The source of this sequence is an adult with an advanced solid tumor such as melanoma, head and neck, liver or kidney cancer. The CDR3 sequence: CSAKTTEAFF. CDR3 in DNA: TGCAGTGCCAAAACCACTGAAGCTTTCTTT.